A selection of T cell receptor beta chains follows, all from one sample in a study of blood T cell repertoires in COVID-19. TCRdb's copy holds only in-frame clones and misses some; the assay was immunoSEQ multiplex PCR. The profile shows a few hundred thousand clones, approximately 86% of them singletons. Sequenced input: peripheral blood. The receptor source for this set is a woman aged 70-85 years with COVID-19, enrolled during active disease. The CDR3 runs from the conserved cysteine through the conserved F or W. The D gene is left open where the match is weak. Not every row has a clone size; where given, it reads once, few, many or a size class.

cdr3_length: 16
clone_size: -
j_call: TRBJ1-6
d_call: -
v_call: TRBV28
cdr3_nt: TGTGCCAGCAGATTAACAGTAGGAGGGGTTAATTCACCCCTCCACTTT
cdr3_aa: CASRLTVGGVNSPLHF

cdr3_length: 16
clone_size: -
j_call: TRBJ2-6
d_call: TRBD1
v_call: TRBV7-8
cdr3_nt: TGTGCCAGCAGCTTAGGACAGGGACCCGGGGCCAACGTCCTGACTTTC
cdr3_aa: CASSLGQGPGANVLTF

cdr3_length: 18
clone_size: few
j_call: TRBJ1-1
d_call: -
v_call: TRBV5-5
cdr3_nt: TGTGCCAGCAGCCCGCACGGGGGGTCTATCGGGTCGAACACTGAAGCTTTCTTT
cdr3_aa: CASSPHGGSIGSNTEAFF

cdr3_length: 15
clone_size: -
j_call: TRBJ1-1
d_call: TRBD1
v_call: TRBV2
cdr3_nt: TGTGCCAGCAGTGAAACAGGGGTCGCGAACACTGAAGCTTTCTTT
cdr3_aa: CASSETGVANTEAFF

cdr3_length: 15
clone_size: -
j_call: TRBJ2-7
d_call: TRBD1
v_call: TRBV5-6
cdr3_nt: TGTGCCAGCAATCCGCTGGGACAGTTGAACTACGAGCAGTACTTC
cdr3_aa: CASNPLGQLNYEQYF

cdr3_length: 19
clone_size: -
j_call: TRBJ2-3
d_call: -
v_call: TRBV23-1
cdr3_nt: TGCGCCAGCAGTCAATCTCAGCCGGCTGTCCGGGATTTCACAGATACGCAGTATTTT
cdr3_aa: CASSQSQPAVRDFTDTQYF

cdr3_length: 13
clone_size: -
j_call: TRBJ2-3
d_call: TRBD2
v_call: TRBV7-9
cdr3_nt: TGTGCCAGCAGCTTCGGGGGGGCAGATACGCAGTATTTT
cdr3_aa: CASSFGGADTQYF

cdr3_length: 15
clone_size: -
j_call: TRBJ1-1
d_call: TRBD1
v_call: TRBV7-8
cdr3_nt: TGTGCCAGCATCGACCTCAGGGGGCGTGACACTGAAGCTTTCTTT
cdr3_aa: CASIDLRGRDTEAFF

cdr3_length: 15
clone_size: -
j_call: TRBJ1-5
d_call: -
v_call: TRBV2
cdr3_nt: TGTGCCAGCAAGGGGGACGGGGTAGGCAATCAGCCCCAGCATTTT
cdr3_aa: CASKGDGVGNQPQHF

cdr3_length: 16
clone_size: -
j_call: TRBJ2-1
d_call: -
v_call: TRBV7-2
cdr3_nt: TGTGCCAGCAGCGGGAGAACCGGGACACCGTCCGGTGAGCAGTTCTTC
cdr3_aa: CASSGRTGTPSGEQFF

cdr3_length: 14
clone_size: -
j_call: TRBJ1-2
d_call: -
v_call: TRBV24-1
cdr3_nt: TGTGCCACCAGTGAGGGCGGACAGTTCTATGGCTACACCTTC
cdr3_aa: CATSEGGQFYGYTF

cdr3_length: 14
clone_size: -
j_call: TRBJ1-1
d_call: -
v_call: TRBV27
cdr3_nt: TGTGCCAGCAGTCCCGGGTCAGAGAACACTGAAGCTTTCTTT
cdr3_aa: CASSPGSENTEAFF

cdr3_length: 11
clone_size: -
j_call: TRBJ2-5
d_call: -
v_call: TRBV7-2
cdr3_nt: TGTGCCAGCAGCTTAGCTAAGACCCAGTACTTC
cdr3_aa: CASSLAKTQYF

cdr3_length: 14
clone_size: -
j_call: TRBJ1-2
d_call: TRBD1
v_call: TRBV7-9
cdr3_nt: TGTGCCAGCACCTGGGGACAGGATAACTATGGCTACACCTTC
cdr3_aa: CASTWGQDNYGYTF

cdr3_length: 18
clone_size: -
j_call: TRBJ1-6
d_call: TRBD1
v_call: TRBV7-9
cdr3_nt: TGTGCCAGCAGCTTAGAAGTGTCGCAGGGACAGGTTAATTCACCCCTCCACTTT
cdr3_aa: CASSLEVSQGQVNSPLHF

cdr3_length: 14
clone_size: -
j_call: TRBJ1-2
d_call: TRBD1
v_call: TRBV28
cdr3_nt: TGTGCCAGCAGGGGAGCGGGACAGGCGGGTGGCTACACCTTC
cdr3_aa: CASRGAGQAGGYTF

cdr3_length: 14
clone_size: once
j_call: TRBJ2-2
d_call: -
v_call: TRBV2
cdr3_nt: TGTGCCAGCAGTGTTCAGGGAAACACCGGGGAGCTGTTTTTT
cdr3_aa: CASSVQGNTGELFF

cdr3_length: 13
clone_size: few
j_call: TRBJ1-5
d_call: TRBD1
v_call: TRBV24-1
cdr3_nt: TGTGCCACCTCTACAGGGGGCGGGCAGCCCCAGCATTTT
cdr3_aa: CATSTGGGQPQHF

cdr3_length: 15
clone_size: -
j_call: TRBJ2-7
d_call: TRBD1
v_call: TRBV10-1
cdr3_nt: TGCGCCAGCCAAAGCCGATCAGGGGGATCGGGCGAGCAGTACTTC
cdr3_aa: CASQSRSGGSGEQYF

cdr3_length: 15
clone_size: once
j_call: TRBJ2-1
d_call: -
v_call: TRBV23-1
cdr3_nt: TGCGCCAGCAGTCAATCGGGAGAGTCCTACAATGAGCAGTTCTTC
cdr3_aa: CASSQSGESYNEQFF

cdr3_length: 13
clone_size: -
j_call: TRBJ2-7
d_call: -
v_call: TRBV3-1/TRBV3-2
cdr3_nt: TGTGCCAGCAGCCTGGGACTAAGGGGGGAGCAGTACTTC
cdr3_aa: CASSLGLRGEQYF

cdr3_length: 16
clone_size: once
j_call: TRBJ2-1
d_call: TRBD1
v_call: TRBV5-1
cdr3_nt: TGCGCCAGCAGCACTCTAGGACAGGGGACTTACAATGAGCAGTTCTTC
cdr3_aa: CASSTLGQGTYNEQFF

cdr3_length: 14
clone_size: -
j_call: TRBJ2-7
d_call: -
v_call: TRBV11-2
cdr3_nt: TGTGCCAGCAGCCCCCGCTGGGGCGAGGACGAGCAGTACTTC
cdr3_aa: CASSPRWGEDEQYF

cdr3_length: 15
clone_size: -
j_call: TRBJ1-4
d_call: -
v_call: TRBV4-1
cdr3_nt: TGCGCCAGCAGCGAAACGGTTGCAACTAATGAAAAACTGTTTTTT
cdr3_aa: CASSETVATNEKLFF

cdr3_length: 15
clone_size: -
j_call: TRBJ1-4
d_call: -
v_call: TRBV6-5
cdr3_nt: TGTGCCAGCAGGGGGGGACTGCCGACGGGTGAAAAACTGTTTTTT
cdr3_aa: CASRGGLPTGEKLFF

cdr3_length: 14
clone_size: -
j_call: TRBJ1-1
d_call: -
v_call: TRBV2
cdr3_nt: TGTGCCAGCATCCCACAGGCCTGGAACACTGAAGCTTTCTTT
cdr3_aa: CASIPQAWNTEAFF

cdr3_length: 14
clone_size: -
j_call: TRBJ2-2
d_call: -
v_call: TRBV27
cdr3_nt: TGTGCCAGCAGGGGGGGGGCGGAGACCGGGGAGCTGTTTTTT
cdr3_aa: CASRGGAETGELFF

cdr3_length: 14
clone_size: -
j_call: TRBJ2-7
d_call: -
v_call: TRBV5-1
cdr3_nt: TGCGCCAGCAGCTTGAGTCAGGACAGTTACGAGCAGTACTTC
cdr3_aa: CASSLSQDSYEQYF

cdr3_length: 15
clone_size: -
j_call: TRBJ1-4
d_call: TRBD1
v_call: TRBV5-8
cdr3_nt: TGTGCCAGCAGCTTGGAACGGGACAGCCTTGAAAAACTGTTTTTT
cdr3_aa: CASSLERDSLEKLFF

cdr3_length: 14
clone_size: few
j_call: TRBJ1-2
d_call: -
v_call: TRBV4-1
cdr3_nt: TGCGCCAGCAGCCAATTAGTCGGGAACTATGGCTACACCTTC
cdr3_aa: CASSQLVGNYGYTF

cdr3_length: 12
clone_size: -
j_call: TRBJ2-2
d_call: -
v_call: TRBV30
cdr3_nt: TGTGCCTGGGTAGGGGGCACCGGGGAGCTGTTTTTT
cdr3_aa: CAWVGGTGELFF

cdr3_length: 16
clone_size: -
j_call: TRBJ1-3
d_call: -
v_call: TRBV4-1
cdr3_nt: TGCGCCAGCAGCCAGCCCACAGGGAACTCTGGAAACACCATATATTTT
cdr3_aa: CASSQPTGNSGNTIYF

cdr3_length: 11
clone_size: -
j_call: TRBJ1-1
d_call: -
v_call: TRBV20-1
cdr3_nt: TGCAGTGCAGGGGCGTACACTGAAGCTTTCTTT
cdr3_aa: CSAGAYTEAFF

cdr3_length: 16
clone_size: -
j_call: TRBJ1-2
d_call: TRBD1
v_call: TRBV24-1
cdr3_nt: TGTGCCACCAGTGAAACCGGGACAGGGGGCGAGTATGGCTACACCTTC
cdr3_aa: CATSETGTGGEYGYTF

cdr3_length: 16
clone_size: -
j_call: TRBJ1-5
d_call: -
v_call: TRBV7-9
cdr3_nt: TGTGCCAGCAGCTTAGCGATGGCAGGGAACAATCAGCCCCAGCATTTT
cdr3_aa: CASSLAMAGNNQPQHF

cdr3_length: 12
clone_size: few
j_call: TRBJ2-7
d_call: -
v_call: TRBV10-3
cdr3_nt: TGTGCCATCAGTGACGACAGTTACGAGCAGTACTTC
cdr3_aa: CAISDDSYEQYF

cdr3_length: 15
clone_size: many
j_call: TRBJ2-1
d_call: TRBD2
v_call: TRBV6-2/TRBV6-3
cdr3_nt: TGTGCCAGCAGTGACCCCACCGGACTAGCAGATGAGCAGTTCTTC
cdr3_aa: CASSDPTGLADEQFF

cdr3_length: 13
clone_size: -
j_call: TRBJ1-2
d_call: -
v_call: TRBV28
cdr3_nt: TGTGCCAGCAGTCCTCTGGGCAACTATGGCTACACCTTC
cdr3_aa: CASSPLGNYGYTF

cdr3_length: 14
clone_size: -
j_call: TRBJ1-1
d_call: -
v_call: TRBV4-3
cdr3_nt: TGCGCCAGCAGCCCAGCGTATGGTACGAATGAAGCTTTCTTT
cdr3_aa: CASSPAYGTNEAFF

cdr3_length: 12
clone_size: once
j_call: TRBJ1-1
d_call: -
v_call: TRBV2
cdr3_nt: TGTGCCAGCACGGGGGAAGGAGCTGAAGCTTTCTTT
cdr3_aa: CASTGEGAEAFF

cdr3_length: 13
clone_size: -
j_call: TRBJ1-2
d_call: -
v_call: TRBV7-9
cdr3_nt: TGTGCCAGCAGCTCCGGACAGCTCTATGGCTACACCTTC
cdr3_aa: CASSSGQLYGYTF

cdr3_length: 18
clone_size: -
j_call: TRBJ1-5
d_call: TRBD1
v_call: TRBV23-1
cdr3_nt: TGCGCCAGCAGTCAAACCGGACAGGGGGCTTTGGGCAATCAGCCCCAGCATTTT
cdr3_aa: CASSQTGQGALGNQPQHF

cdr3_length: 13
clone_size: -
j_call: TRBJ1-1
d_call: -
v_call: TRBV11-2
cdr3_nt: TGTGCCAGCAGCTTAATGCGGAACACTGAAGCTTTCTTT
cdr3_aa: CASSLMRNTEAFF

cdr3_length: 16
clone_size: -
j_call: TRBJ2-6
d_call: TRBD2
v_call: TRBV30
cdr3_nt: TGTGCCTCCGGACGGGGGGGCTTTGCCGGGGCCAACGTCCTGACTTTC
cdr3_aa: CASGRGGFAGANVLTF

cdr3_length: 17
clone_size: -
j_call: TRBJ1-1
d_call: -
v_call: TRBV4-1
cdr3_nt: TGCGCCAGCAGCCAAGATCGAGGAGGTTGGGGGAACACTGAAGCTTTCTTT
cdr3_aa: CASSQDRGGWGNTEAFF

cdr3_length: 14
clone_size: -
j_call: TRBJ1-5
d_call: -
v_call: TRBV29-1
cdr3_nt: TGCAGCGTTGGGGGGGGCTATAGCAATCAGCCCCAGCATTTT
cdr3_aa: CSVGGGYSNQPQHF

cdr3_length: 13
clone_size: -
j_call: TRBJ2-7
d_call: TRBD1
v_call: TRBV27
cdr3_nt: TGTGCCAGCAGGACAGGGGGCTCCTACGAGCAGTACTTC
cdr3_aa: CASRTGGSYEQYF

cdr3_length: 15
clone_size: -
j_call: TRBJ1-4
d_call: -
v_call: TRBV7-9
cdr3_nt: TGTGCCAGCAGCTTGGGGGCTGGCCCTAATGAAAAACTGTTTTTT
cdr3_aa: CASSLGAGPNEKLFF

cdr3_length: 15
clone_size: -
j_call: TRBJ2-7
d_call: TRBD1
v_call: TRBV20-1
cdr3_nt: TGCAGTGCTAGTAAACCAGGGGGATCATCCTACGAGCAGTACTTC
cdr3_aa: CSASKPGGSSYEQYF

cdr3_length: 11
clone_size: -
j_call: TRBJ1-1
d_call: -
v_call: TRBV5-1
cdr3_nt: TGCGCCAGCAGCTTCCCGGGGGGTACTTTCTTT
cdr3_aa: CASSFPGGTFF

cdr3_length: 16
clone_size: -
j_call: TRBJ2-2
d_call: TRBD1
v_call: TRBV27
cdr3_nt: TGTGCCAGCCCTCCCAACAGGGGAGAACACACCGGGGAGCTGTTTTTT
cdr3_aa: CASPPNRGEHTGELFF

cdr3_length: 11
clone_size: -
j_call: TRBJ2-7
d_call: -
v_call: TRBV5-6
cdr3_nt: TGTGCCAGCAGTTCTACAGGGGAGCAGTACTTC
cdr3_aa: CASSSTGEQYF